Only a few counts were recorded for the clone carrying this T cell receptor (beta chain). Its antigen is unidentified. This specimen belongs to a study of T-cell memory formation after mild COVID-19. TCR alpha and TCR beta cDNA libraries carrying sample barcodes and UMIs came from 5'RACE with constant-segment primers. TCRdb reanalysed the 5' RACE reads using MiXCR and keeps one entry per CDR3 protein. The repertoire holds around 430,000 distinct CDR3 sequences, with 15% to 20% as singletons. General study points: Some clones that responded were present in memory (sampled pre-infection), which suggests cross-reactive memory joined.

The clonotype was recovered from a man aged 18-30 years who had mild COVID-19 (a few samples of this study predate the infection). Cell type and time point are not known. Sequencing was performed on PBMCs or a T cell subset sorted from them (not recorded which).

CDR3 residues: CASSRYFEGRETQYF. CDR3 nucleotides: TGTGCCAGCAGCCGATATTTTGAAGGGCGAGAGACCCAGTACTTC. This chain links TRBV7-7 with TRBJ2-5; D not certain. The CDR3 has 15 amino acids. V lost 5 bases to trimming and J lost 4 bases, with 17 bases between them. Germline V gene data show CDR1 as SSHAT and CDR2 as FNYEAQ (reference sequence).